This paragraph reports one T cell receptor (beta chain). The repertoire was sequenced with immunoSEQ multiplex PCR; TCRdb's copy has only in-frame clones and lacks some. Seen here are about 88,000 clones, around nine tenths observed once, and the top ten hold roughly 1.5%. This sample stems from a study of OX40 agonist ivuxolimab in advanced cancers. Study context: The mean age was approximately 60 years, ranging from roughly 23 to 79, with 82.7% of participants male.

The length of the CDR3 is 15 residues. V lost 0 bases to trimming and J lost 8 bases; unmatched junction nucleotides: 6. CDR1 and CDR2 from the germline V gene are ENHRY and SYGVKD. The TCR sequence derives from an adult with an advanced solid tumor such as melanoma, head and neck, liver or kidney cancer. The V call is TRBV10-3, the J call TRBJ2-1, with 8 positions matching TRBD2. The material was CD4+ or CD8+ T cells sorted from blood, obtained in a trial of the OX40 agonist ivuxolimab. CDR3 nucleotide sequence: TGTGCCATCAGTGAGTCGGTTAGCGGGATCGATGAGCAGTTCTTC. This encodes CAISESVSGIDEQFF.